This T cell receptor beta chain was captured by sequencing in a study of molecular identifiers for immune sequencing clone quantification. Study details: Naive CD8 cell RNA, from 20,000 or 100,000 cells, was split five ways in replicates, with four sequenced.

General observations from the study: Clones above 20 RNA copies held over 98% of effector molecules, under 1% in naive cells.

Sorting selected naive CD8 T cells with a CD8+CD4-CCR7+CD45RA+ phenotype. Germline CDR1 reads MNHEY; CDR2 reads SVGEGT. The CDR3 is 13 amino acids. Trimming removed 1 base from V and 8 bases from J, with 8 bases in between. As concerns this clonotype: Its specificity is not known.

Bulk TCR libraries were made with methods that had been previously described and with listed TCR primers. TCRdb ran MiXCR on the PCR reads and lists one entry per CDR3 protein. This table holds about 100,000 distinct CDR3 sequences, around a fifth found once. The source material was naive CD8+ T cells from blood, with Jurkat cell RNA spiked in. The subset here: FACS-sorted CD8+CD4-CCR7+CD45RA+ naive T cells. The chain combines TRBV6-2 or TRBV6-3 with TRBJ2-2, with no clear D. This TCR came from a human donor in good health. Some libraries in this study had Jurkat cell RNA spiked in. CDR3 sequence reads: CASSYLGLGELFF. The CDR3 nucleotides read TGTGCCAGCAGTTACTTGGGCCTGGGGGAGCTGTTTTTT.